The clone carrying this T cell receptor (beta chain) was counted at least ten times. This sample was taken from a study of T-cell reconstitution after alpha-beta-depleted transplantation in children. Losses at the gene ends were 2 bases for V and 4 bases for J; bases not matched to a gene: 3. This CDR3 has 13 amino acids. Germline CDR1 reads SQVTM; CDR2 reads ANQGSEA. For TCRbeta, the library was prepared with unique molecular identifiers. TCRdb processed the PCR reads anew with MiXCR; each CDR3 protein has one entry. The sample lists almost 400,000 distinct CDR3 sequences, roughly 21% seen once, with around 4% in the top ten.

This receptor was taken from a human donor who donated a stem cell graft to a child with acute myeloid leukemia. The specimen was PBMCs from the stem cell graft donor, collected from the stem cell graft. The gene calls are TRBV29-1 and TRBJ2-5, with 8 nucleotides matching TRBD1. CDR3 DNA sequence: TGCAGCGTTGAAACAGGGGGGACAGAGACCCAGTACTTC. Amino acid sequence: CSVETGGTETQYF. The whole variable domain, remainder taken from reference TRBV29-1 and TRBJ2-5, is SAVISQKPSRDICQRGTSLTIQCQVDSQVTMMFWYRQQPGQSLTLIATANQGSEATYESGFVIDKFPISRPNLTFSTLTVSNMSPEDSSIYLCSVETGGTETQYFGPGTRLLVL.